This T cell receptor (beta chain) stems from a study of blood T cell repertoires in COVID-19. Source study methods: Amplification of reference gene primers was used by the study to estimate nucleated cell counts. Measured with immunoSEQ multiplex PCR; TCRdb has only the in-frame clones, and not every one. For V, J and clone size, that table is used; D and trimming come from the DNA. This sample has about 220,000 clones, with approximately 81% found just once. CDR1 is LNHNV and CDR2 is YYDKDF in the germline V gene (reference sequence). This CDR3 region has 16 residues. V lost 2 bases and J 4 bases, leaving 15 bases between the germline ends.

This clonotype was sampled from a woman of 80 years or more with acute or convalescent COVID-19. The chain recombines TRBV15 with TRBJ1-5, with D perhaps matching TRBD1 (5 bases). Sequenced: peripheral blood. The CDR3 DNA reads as TGTGCCACCAGCAGAAGACCGGGACTACGTAATCAGCCCCAGCATTTT. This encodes CATSRRPGLRNQPQHF.